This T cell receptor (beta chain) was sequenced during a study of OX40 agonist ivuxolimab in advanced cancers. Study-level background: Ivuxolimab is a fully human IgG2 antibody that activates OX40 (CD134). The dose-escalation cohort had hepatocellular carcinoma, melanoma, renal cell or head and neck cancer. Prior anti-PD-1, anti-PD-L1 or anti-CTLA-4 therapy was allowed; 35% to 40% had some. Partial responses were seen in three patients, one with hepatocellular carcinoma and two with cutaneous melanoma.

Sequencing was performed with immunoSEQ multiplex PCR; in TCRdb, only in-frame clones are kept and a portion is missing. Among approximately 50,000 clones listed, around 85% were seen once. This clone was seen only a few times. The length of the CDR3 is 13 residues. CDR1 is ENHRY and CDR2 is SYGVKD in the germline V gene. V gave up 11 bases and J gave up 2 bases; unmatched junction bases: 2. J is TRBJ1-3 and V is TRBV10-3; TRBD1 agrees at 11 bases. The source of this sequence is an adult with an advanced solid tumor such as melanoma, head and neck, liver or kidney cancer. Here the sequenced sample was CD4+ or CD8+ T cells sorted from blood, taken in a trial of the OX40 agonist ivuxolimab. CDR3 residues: CAGGQGAGNTIYF. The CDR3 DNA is TGTGCCGGGGGACAGGGGGCTGGAAACACCATATATTTT.